This note documents a single TCR beta chain sequence. One end of the junction does not line up with germline, which may come from a read error. Germline CDR1 SGHRS, CDR2 YFSETQ. The CDR3 spans 15 residues. Researchers generated TCR beta cDNA from approximately 500 ng of total RNA, relying on a constant-region primer. Libraries for TCR beta were built through three nested multiplex PCR rounds, which together made up a slightly modified ARM-PCR procedure. With TRBV1-TRBV30 forward primers and a C-beta reverse primer, the first two PCR rounds were run for roughly 10 cycles each. TCRdb reprocessed the multiplex PCR reads via MiXCR and lists one record per CDR3 protein. This table holds about 130,000 distinct CDR3 sequences, 64% found once. RNA and DNA were co-extracted from 20-30 mg of unsorted bulk tissue. The source of the sample is a study of tumor-infiltrating lymphocytes in primary liver carcinoma. Study-level information: These were node-negative, non-metastatic T1-T3 tumors of roughly 4 to 11 cm.

V usage is TRBV5-1 and J usage is TRBJ1-5; D is unclear. The sequence derives from a woman aged 55-70 years with primary liver carcinoma and hepatitis B virus infection. Sample: liver tumor tissue from sampling region 3. Regarding subset: tumor region T3, left-lateral pole. Here the CDR3 reads CANSLYGDSNQPQHF. DNA of the CDR3: TGTGCCAACAGCTTGTACGGGGATAGCAATCAGCCCCAGCATTTT.